This T cell receptor beta chain emerged from a study of blood T cell repertoires in COVID-19. Across the whole study: T cells, B-cell-depleted T cells, or PBMCs supplied cDNA or gDNA.

V was pared by 0 bases and J by 1 base, with 6 bases between. There are 13 residues in the CDR3. The germline gives CDR1 GTSNPN, CDR2 SVGIG (reference sequence). Repertoires were generated with immunoSEQ multiplex PCR, while TCRdb's copy carries only in-frame clones and drops some. The table has some 60,000 clones, around 83% seen once. Material for sequencing was peripheral blood. The clonotype comes from a man aged 50 to 59 with COVID-19, enrolled during active disease. The J gene is TRBJ2-5, the V gene TRBV30, with D perhaps matching TRBD2 (5 bases). CDR3 amino acids: CAWSVSGQETQYF. CDR3 in DNA: TGTGCCTGGAGTGTCAGCGGCCAAGAGACCCAGTACTTC.